This T cell receptor (beta chain) was sequenced in a study of blood T cell repertoires in COVID-19. At the level of the study: The United States, Italy and Spain supplied acute and convalescent COVID-19 samples. Nucleic acid was either cDNA or gDNA, and it came from T cells, B-cell-depleted T cells, or PBMCs.

This CDR3 is built from 14 residues. Per germline, CDR1 LNHDA and CDR2 SQIVND (reference sequence). The ends were cut back, 7 bases at V and 3 bases at J, with 15 bases in the middle. Source study methods: Counts of nucleated cells, estimated from reference gene primer amplification, were obtained. Method: immunoSEQ multiplex PCR; TCRdb's copy keeps in-frame clones and lacks some. V and J calls and clone size come straight from that table; D and trimming were deduced from the DNA. The sample yields 100,000 or so clones, nearly 90% seen once. The sequence was obtained from a man aged 50-59 years with active COVID-19. The specimen was peripheral blood. The chain uses TRBV19 and TRBJ1-1, with D possibly TRBD1 on 5 matching bases. The CDR3 is CASTPGPGDTEAFF. The CDR3 DNA is TGTGCCAGTACCCCAGGGCCGGGGGACACTGAAGCTTTCTTT.